This T cell receptor (beta chain) was observed in a study of T cell changes during pregnancy in multiple sclerosis. The CDR3 consists of 14 residues. The V gene's germline CDR1 is SEHNR and CDR2 FQNEAQ (reference sequence). V was shortened by 3 bases and J by 2 bases, with 7 bases between the two germline ends. This table comes from immunoSEQ multiplex PCR, and its TCRdb copy is limited to in-frame clones, with some not included. Here the sample spans about 58,000 clones, 75% to 95% being singletons. The chain carries TRBV7-9 and TRBJ1-4; D not certain. The clonotype comes from a female donor in good health, enrolled as a control in a pregnancy study. The starting material was CD4+ T cells from peripheral blood mononuclear cells, obtained after pregnancy. The CDR3 here is CASSLTLTNEKLFF. In DNA, the CDR3 is TGTGCCAGCAGCTTGACACTTACTAATGAAAAACTGTTTTTT.